This T cell receptor beta chain was sequenced for a study of CD8 T cells in Susac syndrome. This CDR3 is built from 13 residues. V was shortened by 5 bases and J by 9 bases, with 16 bases between the two germline ends. Germline V gene sequence: CDR1 MNHEY, CDR2 SVGAGI. Sequencing of TCR beta was undertaken in CD8+ and CD4+ T cells derived from blood. Both CD4+ and CD8+ T cells were negatively isolated, and TEMRA cells underwent FACS enrichment. An input of about 0.45 to 1 ug of RNA was subjected to reverse transcription using random hexamers. immunoSEQ multiplex PCR amplified TCR beta CDR3 across 54 Vbeta, 13 Jbeta. MiXCR, run by TCRdb on the immunoSEQ multiplex PCR reads, gives a single entry per CDR3 protein. The table has 250,000 to 350,000 distinct CDR3 sequences, about 91% seen once.

This rearrangement joins TRBV6-5 to TRBJ1-2; D is unclear. The source material was CD4+ T cells from PBMCs. This TCR was sampled from a human donor with multiple sclerosis. As DNA, the CDR3 is TGTGCCAGCAGTAGGGCCCCCGAGGATCGCTACACCTTC. Its translation: CASSRAPEDRYTF.